This T cell receptor beta chain was recovered during a study of blood T cells in healthy people across ages. Primers used in a second PCR of roughly 7 to 12 cycles were a sample-barcoded 5' primer and a J-beta primer mix. Sequencing yielded, for each sample, at least 2.5 million paired-end reads carrying CDR3. TCRdb ran MiXCR on the 5' RACE reads and lists one entry per CDR3 protein. The table lists roughly 680,000 distinct CDR3 sequences, 52% of them singletons. For this clonotype: Its antigen is still unknown.

Overall study results and limits: Age brought a roughly linear fall in TCR beta diversity measured per million T cells.

CDR1 and CDR2 (germline): LGHDT, YNNKEL (reference sequence). V lost 3 bases and J 5 bases, leaving 11 bases between the germline ends. This CDR3 has 14 residues. The chain joins TRBV3-1 to TRBJ1-5; D gene ambiguous. The sequenced sample consisted of blood. The clonotype originates from a woman aged 80 or over in good health. The CDR3 coding sequence is TGTGCCAGCAGCCAGGATGCGAGTTATCAGCCCCAGCATTTT. Residues: CASSQDASYQPQHF.